Following are 26 T cell receptor beta chains from one sample sequenced in a study of vaccination and CD4 T cells after COVID-19. Specified treatment: roughly 11-day PBMC culture with coronavirus spike peptide pools or control peptides (ViraFEST assay). The unexposed donor provided CD4+ T cells, which were taken before the COVID-19 pandemic (2011-2018). Cultured CD4+ T cell DNA underwent sequencing with the Oncomine TCR Beta short-read assay. It was from cultured CD4+ T cells that genomic DNA was extracted. MiXCR was run by TCRdb on the PCR reads, yielding one entry per CDR3 protein. Of around 10,000 distinct CDR3 sequences in the sample, 28% were seen once. No antigen has been identified for these receptors. Sequencing was done on a sample of CD4+ T cells from blood, cultured in vitro. These receptors were taken from a human donor in good health.

This clonotype was seen more than once but under ten times. V is TRBV7-6 and J is TRBJ2-7, with D perhaps matching TRBD1 (6 bases). Trimming took off 5 bases at V and 0 bases at J, with 11 bases between the two ends. Germline CDR1 SGHVS, CDR2 FNYEAQ. The CDR3 has 14 residues. The CDR3 nucleotides are TGTGCCAGCAGCGATTACAGGGCCTCCTACGAGCAGTACTTC. This gives the protein CASSDYRASYEQYF.

A few counts support this clonotype. The chain combines TRBV25-1 with TRBJ1-2, with D unresolved. The length of the CDR3 is 12 residues. The V end lost 3 bases, the J end lost 7 bases, and 9 bases lay between the germline ends. Germline V lookup: CDR1 MGHDK, CDR2 SYGVNS. CDR3 loop: CASSDPGRGYTF. The CDR3 DNA reads TGTGCCAGCAGTGATCCGGGTCGTGGCTACACCTTC.

The sample holds a few counts of this clonotype. This chain uses TRBV11-1 with TRBJ2-1, with D maybe TRBD2 (7 bases). The CDR3 is 16 residues long. V shed 0 bases and J shed 2 bases, with 11 bases lying between them. Looked up from germline, CDR1 is SGHAT and CDR2 is FQDESV (reference sequence). This CDR3 reads CASSLAGGPTYNEQFF. CDR3 nucleotides: TGTGCCAGCAGCTTAGCGGGGGGGCCCACCTACAATGAGCAGTTCTTC. The full variable domain, with the rest looked up from reference TRBV11-1 and TRBJ2-1, is EAEVAQSPRYKITEKSQAVAFWCDPISGHATLYWYRQILGQGPELLVQFQDESVVDDSQLPKDRFSAERLKGVDSTLKIQPAELGDSAMYLCASSLAGGPTYNEQFFGPGTRLTVL.

This clonotype turned up a few times. V usage is TRBV6-5 and J usage is TRBJ1-5; D may be TRBD1 (5 bases). V was clipped by 2 bases and J by 1 base, with 6 bases between them. Germline V lookup: CDR1 MNHEY, CDR2 SVGAGI. There are 14 residues in the CDR3. CDR3 bases: TGTGCCAGCAGTTACGGGGGAAGCAATCAGCCCCAGCATTTT. It yields the protein CASSYGGSNQPQHF.

This clonotype appeared a few times. CDR3 sequence: CASSSYGQVNYGYTF. The CDR3 region has the DNA TGTGCCAGCAGTTCCTACGGACAGGTTAACTATGGCTACACCTTC. The J gene is TRBJ1-2, the V gene TRBV28; TRBD1 matches 7 bases. In germline, CDR1 is MDHEN, CDR2 SYDVKM. This CDR3 has 15 amino acids. V was pared by 4 bases and J by 1 base, with 6 bases of the junction left unmatched.

This clonotype occurred a few times. The V and J genes are TRBV7-8 and TRBJ2-1; no clear D. The CDR3 totals 14 residues. The germline V gene has CDR1 SGHVS and CDR2 FQNEAQ. V lost 1 base and J 4 bases, leaving 8 bases between the germline ends. CDR3 region: CASSLEHTYNEQFF. The CDR3 DNA sequence: TGTGCCAGCAGCTTAGAGCACACTTACAATGAGCAGTTCTTC. The full variable domain, its missing parts supplied by reference TRBV7-8 and TRBJ2-1, is GAGVSQSPRYKVAKRGQDVALRCDPISGHVSLFWYQQALGQGPEFLTYFQNEAQLDKSGLPSDRFFAERPEGSVSTLKIQRTQQEDSAVYLCASSLEHTYNEQFFGPGTRLTVL.

This clonotype was detected only a few times. The genes are TRBV6-2 or TRBV6-3 and TRBJ2-1; D gene ambiguous. V was trimmed by 4 bases and J by 3 bases, leaving 13 bases between them. CDR1 MNHEY and CDR2 SVGEGT come from the germline V gene. The CDR3 totals 15 residues. CDR3: CASSSSPYRYNEQFF. As DNA, the CDR3 is TGTGCCAGCAGTTCCTCCCCGTACCGCTACAATGAGCAGTTCTTC.

V is TRBV7-2 and J is TRBJ1-2; tentatively, D is TRBD1 (5 bases). The CDR3 extends over 14 amino acids. Trimming took off 2 bases at V and 2 bases at J, with 9 bases between the two ends. The germline V gene has CDR1 SGHTA and CDR2 FQGNSA. This CDR3 reads CASSLQGRNYGYTF. The CDR3 DNA reads TGTGCCAGCAGCTTACAGGGACGGAACTATGGCTACACCTTC.

The rearrangement uses TRBV20-1 and TRBJ2-5; the D gene is possibly TRBD2 (7 bases). V was shortened by 6 bases and J by 4 bases, with 15 bases between the two germline ends. This CDR3 has 13 residues. CDR1 is DFQATT and CDR2 is SNEGSKA in the germline V gene (reference sequence). The CDR3 reads CSADKGGRETQYF. The CDR3 bases are TGCAGTGCGGACAAGGGGGGGCGAGAGACCCAGTACTTC.

The chain is built from TRBV6-1 and TRBJ1-4; the D gene is possibly TRBD1 (6 bases). This CDR3 is built from 13 residues. The germline V gene encodes CDR1 MNHNS and CDR2 SASEGT. The CDR3 protein is CAIGGVTNEKLFF. The CDR3 nucleotides are TGTGCTATAGGGGGGGTGACTAATGAAAAACTGTTTTTT.

This chain uses TRBV15 with TRBJ2-6, with D possibly being TRBD1 (6 bases). Trimming cost V 3 bases and J 0 bases, with 6 bases left between them. Germline lookup yields CDR1 LNHNV and CDR2 YYDKDF (reference sequence). The CDR3 length is 15 residues. The CDR3 bases are TGTGCCACCAGCAGGACAGGCTCTGGGGCCAACGTCCTGACTTTC. Translating it yields CATSRTGSGANVLTF.

The gene calls are TRBV7-2 and TRBJ1-1, with D possibly matching TRBD1 (6 bases). The CDR3 has 16 amino acids. CDR1 is SGHTA, CDR2 FQGNSA, per germline. The V end lost 2 bases, the J end lost 1 base, and 14 bases lay between the germline ends. The CDR3 DNA is TGTGCCAGCAGCTTAACTCCCGTGACAGGGAACACTGAAGCTTTCTTT. Protein product: CASSLTPVTGNTEAFF.

The V and J genes are TRBV25-1 and TRBJ1-6, with D maybe TRBD1 (6 bases). The CDR3 is 14 amino acids. CDR1 is MGHDK, CDR2 SYGVNS, per germline. V was cut by 7 bases and J by 11 bases, with 18 bases left in between. CDR3 region: CASMPSPDSTPLHF. The DNA of the CDR3 is TGTGCCAGCATGCCCTCTCCGGACAGCACACCCCTCCACTTT.

The rearrangement links TRBV2 to TRBJ2-7; the match to TRBD1 covers 7 bases. Germline V gives CDR1 SNHLY, CDR2 FYNNEI. The CDR3 contains 14 residues. V was clipped by 4 bases and J by 0 bases; unmatched bases: 3. The chain's CDR3 is CASSGQGPSYEQYF. The CDR3 DNA follows: TGTGCCAGCAGTGGACAGGGACCCTCCTACGAGCAGTACTTC.

As DNA, the CDR3 is TGTGCCATCAGCCCTCATCTCCGGGAGGGAGACACAGATACGCAGTATTTT. Its translation is CAISPHLREGDTDTQYF. The genes are TRBV10-3 and TRBJ2-3; 8 nucleotides line up with TRBD2. The CDR3 runs 17 residues. The germline CDR1 and CDR2 sequences are ENHRY and SYGVKD. The V and J ends lost 6 bases and 2 bases, in that order; junction bases with no gene match: 13.

There are a few counts of this clonotype. The chain joins TRBV6-1 to TRBJ1-2; maybe TRBD1 (5 bases). CDR1 and CDR2 from the germline V gene are MNHNS and SASEGT. V lost 2 bases, J lost 1 base, and 17 bases lay in between. This CDR3 has 17 amino acids. The DNA of the CDR3 is TGTGCCAGCAGTGAAAAGGGGCAGGGACGGATTAACTATGGCTACACCTTC. Translated, it gives CASSEKGQGRINYGYTF.

The genes are TRBV12-3 or TRBV12-4 and TRBJ2-3, with 8 bases fitting TRBD1. The CDR3 contains 15 residues. J gave up 5 bases and V 7 bases, and 11 bases lay outside the gene matches. The CDR3 coding sequence is TGTGCCAGCACCCACCGAACAGGGGGTTTAGATACGCAGTATTTT. It yields the protein CASTHRTGGLDTQYF.

The chain uses TRBV6-5 and TRBJ2-3; no clear D. Germline CDR1 is MNHEY and CDR2 is SVGAGI. The CDR3 covers 13 residues. The germline V and J ends were trimmed by 4 bases and 9 bases, with 14 bases remaining between them. Here the CDR3 DNA reads TGTGCCAGCAGTTTCTCCTCAATTGACACGCAGTATTTT. This sequence encodes CASSFSSIDTQYF.

This clonotype was counted only a few times. The CDR3 DNA follows: TGTGCCAGCAGTCCAGGACAGGGTTCCTATGGCTACACCTTC. It codes for CASSPGQGSYGYTF. The chain couples TRBV27 to TRBJ1-2; TRBD1 aligns across 8 bases. In germline, CDR1 is MNHEY, CDR2 SMNVEV (reference sequence). Germline trimming cut 5 bases from V and 4 bases from J; bases unmatched to any gene: 6. This CDR3 comprises 14 residues.

Comments on this clonotype: A junction end diverges from the germline sequence, so it may reflect a read error. The rearrangement joins TRBV7-7 to TRBJ2-5, with 10 bases fitting TRBD2. Germline-derived CDR1 and CDR2 are SSHAT and FNYEAQ (reference sequence). This CDR3 spans 14 amino acids. The CDR3 nucleotides read TGTGCTAGCAGCTCTAGCGGGAGTGAAGAGACCCAGTACTTC. The encoded protein is CASSSSGSEETQYF.

This clonotype was seen more than once but under ten times. The chain recombines TRBV6-1 with TRBJ2-7; a possible D gene is TRBD2 (5 bases). This CDR3 is 13 amino acids long. Germline lookup yields CDR1 MNHNS and CDR2 SASEGT. Trimming stripped 8 bases from V and 7 bases from J, with 18 bases between. CDR3 sequence reads: CASRPRAAGEQYF. CDR3 in DNA: TGTGCCAGCCGGCCGCGGGCAGCTGGGGAGCAGTACTTC.

The sample holds a few counts of this clonotype. The genes are TRBV7-6 and TRBJ1-1; no clear D. CDR1 is SGHVS, CDR2 FNYEAQ, per germline. The CDR3 has 15 residues. Trimming took off 0 bases at V and 0 bases at J, with 8 bases between the two ends. The CDR3 nucleotides read TGTGCCAGCAGCTTAGCGAGCGGACTGAACACTGAAGCTTTCTTT. Its protein product is CASSLASGLNTEAFF.

This clonotype occurred a few times. The chain carries TRBV6-1 and TRBJ1-6, with TRBD1 matching over 8 bases. This CDR3 is built from 14 residues. CDR1 and CDR2 (germline): MNHNS, SASEGT. The junction had 7 bases not matched to a gene; V was cut back by 6 bases and J by 9 bases. The CDR3 coding sequence is TGTGCCAGCAGCGCAACAGGGGGTGTTTCACCCCTCCACTTT. Amino acid sequence: CASSATGGVSPLHF.

The rearrangement links TRBV28 to TRBJ1-1; D remains ambiguous. This CDR3 spans 13 amino acids. Germline CDR1 and CDR2: MDHEN and SYDVKM. V lost 3 bases, J lost 0 bases, and 5 bases lay in between. DNA for the CDR3: TGTGCCAGCAGTTTTGGGTTGAACACTGAAGCTTTCTTT. This gives the protein CASSFGLNTEAFF.

CDR3 sequence: CASSQLAGPSYNEQFF. Here the CDR3 DNA reads TGTGCCAGCAGTCAACTAGCGGGACCCTCCTACAATGAGCAGTTCTTC. The V gene is TRBV7-3, the J gene TRBJ2-1; 10 bases are a match to TRBD2. The CDR3 contains 16 residues. Losses at the gene ends were 6 bases for V and 0 bases for J; bases not matched to a gene: 5. The germline V gene encodes CDR1 SGHTA and CDR2 FQGTGA.

This chain connects TRBV7-2 to TRBJ2-5; TRBD1 matches at 7 bases. The V gene end was trimmed by 6 bases and the J gene end by 7 bases; junction bases not matched to a gene: 14. The CDR3 runs 15 residues. CDR1 is SGHTA and CDR2 is FQGNSA in the germline V gene. The CDR3: CASSQDPGQVGTQYF. In nucleotides, the CDR3 is TGTGCCAGCAGTCAAGATCCCGGACAGGTTGGGACCCAGTACTTC.